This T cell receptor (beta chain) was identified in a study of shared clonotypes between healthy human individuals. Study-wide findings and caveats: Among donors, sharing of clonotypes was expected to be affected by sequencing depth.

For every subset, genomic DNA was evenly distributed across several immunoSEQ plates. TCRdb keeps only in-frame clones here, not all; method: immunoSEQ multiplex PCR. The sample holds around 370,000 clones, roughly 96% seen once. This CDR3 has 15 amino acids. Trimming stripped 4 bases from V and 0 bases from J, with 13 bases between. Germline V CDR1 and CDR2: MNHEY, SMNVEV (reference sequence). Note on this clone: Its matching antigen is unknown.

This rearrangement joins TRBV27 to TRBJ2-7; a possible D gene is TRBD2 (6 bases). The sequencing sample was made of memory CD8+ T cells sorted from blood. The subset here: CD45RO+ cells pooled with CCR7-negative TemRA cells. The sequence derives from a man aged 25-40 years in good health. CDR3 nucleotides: TGTGCCAGCAGTTCAAGCGGGCCCGTCTCCTACGAGCAGTACTTC. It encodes CASSSSGPVSYEQYF.